The clone carrying this TCR beta chain was seen at least ten times. Its antigen is not identified. The data originate from a study of glioma-infiltrating T cells. Trimming shortened V by 5 bases and J by 8 bases, and 9 bases separated the two germline ends. CDR3 length: 12 residues. Germline assignment: CDR1 MDHEN and CDR2 SYDVKM. The iRepertoire nested amplicon-rescue multiplex PCR amplified TCR alpha and beta CDR3s from RNA. TCRdb reanalysed the multiplex PCR reads using MiXCR and keeps one entry per CDR3 protein. The repertoire holds a few hundred thousand distinct CDR3 sequences, about 40% seen once, with 9.5% to 15% in the top ten. Study-wide results and limits: Gliomas, especially low-grade, showed above-expected tissue-blood divergence; non-neoplastic patients showed below.

This chain uses TRBV28 with TRBJ1-4, with no clear D. Sequenced sample: glioma tissue, nonneoplastic brain tissue, or PBMCs (not recorded which). The TCR was taken from a human donor with low-grade glioma or glioblastoma, undergoing nonglioma brain surgery, or in good health (not recorded which). The CDR3 nucleotides are TGTGCCAGCAGTCCCCGGATCGAAAAACTGTTTTTT. Amino acids: CASSPRIEKLFF.